This TCR beta chain was retrieved from a study of T cell changes during pregnancy in multiple sclerosis. Trimming stripped 4 bases from V and 8 bases from J, with 18 bases between. The CDR3 extends over 15 amino acids. Per the germline V gene, CDR1 is SNHLY and CDR2 is FYNNEI. Sequencing used immunoSEQ multiplex PCR; TCRdb keeps in-frame clones, though not all of them. The data contain approximately 88,000 clones, about 95% of them singletons. Here the sequenced sample was peripheral blood, taken in the second trimester of pregnancy. This chain links TRBV2 with TRBJ2-1; maybe TRBD2 (6 bases). This TCR came from a female donor with multiple sclerosis, enrolled in a pregnancy study. The CDR3 loop is CASSARREARYEQFF. The CDR3, as DNA: TGTGCCAGCAGTGCCCGAAGGGAGGCTAGGTATGAGCAGTTCTTC. Full variable domain (remainder filled in from reference TRBV2 and TRBJ2-1): EPEVTQTPSHQVTQMGQEVILRCVPISNHLYFYWYRQILGQKVEFLVSFYNNEISEKSEIFDDQFSVERPDGSNFTLKIRSTKLEDSAMYFCASSARREARYEQFFGPGTRLTVL.